Shown below are 4 T cell receptor beta chains from a single sample sequenced in a study of immune evolution from preneoplasia to lung adenocarcinoma (dated by TCRdb to the early 2020s). The method was the immunoSEQ multiplex PCR assay. Sourced from immuneACCESS, this table was stored by TCRdb with only in-frame sequences that have V and J called. A share of the clones is absent; for the studies checked, an unresolved V gene accounts for under half, and the remainder has no known explanation. Across this sample there are more than 6,000 clones, with 70% to 85% seen only once. 6% to 8% of the sample is taken by the ten largest. Sequencing was performed on FFPE lung adenocarcinoma in situ tissue. This specimen's cell subset or site label, per the study, means: preinvasive adenocarcinoma in situ (AIS). The receptors here all came from a person aged 60 to 80 with lung adenocarcinoma.

This chain joins TRBV2 and TRBJ2-7, with TRBD1 identical over 8 bases. CDR1 and CDR2 (germline): SNHLY, FYNNEI. With V trimmed by 6 bases and J by 2 bases, 6 bases remained unmatched. The CDR3 contains 14 residues. The CDR3 DNA sequence: TGTGCCAGCAGGATGACAGGGGTAGCCTACGAGCAGTACTTC. Translating it yields CASRMTGVAYEQYF.

The chain recombines TRBV4-1 with TRBJ2-1; 7 bases match TRBD1. CDR3 length: 16 amino acids. CDR1 MGHRA and CDR2 YSYEKL come from the germline V gene. V gave up 0 bases and J gave up 6 bases; unmatched junction bases: 8. In nucleotides, the CDR3 is TGCGCCAGCAGCCAAGAAAGAGGTCAGGGGGTCAATGAGCAGTTCTTC. It yields the protein CASSQERGQGVNEQFF.

The chain has TRBV5-4 and TRBJ1-2, with a tentative D call TRBD1 (6 bases). CDR3 length: 15 residues. Germline CDR1 reads SGHNT; CDR2 reads YYREEE (reference sequence). V lost 4 bases and J lost 0, with 13 bases in between. The CDR3 coding sequence is TGTGCCAGCAGCATCTCAGGGGCAGCTAACTATGGCTACACCTTC. As protein: CASSISGAANYGYTF.

J is TRBJ1-4 and V is TRBV7-6; a possible D gene is TRBD1 (5 bases). The CDR3 consists of 13 residues. Trimming cost V 1 base and J 10 bases, with 10 bases left between them. Germline-derived CDR1 and CDR2 are SGHVS and FNYEAQ. The CDR3 reads CASSLDTGGKLFF. Written as DNA, the CDR3 is TGTGCCAGCAGCTTAGATACTGGGGGAAAACTGTTTTTT.